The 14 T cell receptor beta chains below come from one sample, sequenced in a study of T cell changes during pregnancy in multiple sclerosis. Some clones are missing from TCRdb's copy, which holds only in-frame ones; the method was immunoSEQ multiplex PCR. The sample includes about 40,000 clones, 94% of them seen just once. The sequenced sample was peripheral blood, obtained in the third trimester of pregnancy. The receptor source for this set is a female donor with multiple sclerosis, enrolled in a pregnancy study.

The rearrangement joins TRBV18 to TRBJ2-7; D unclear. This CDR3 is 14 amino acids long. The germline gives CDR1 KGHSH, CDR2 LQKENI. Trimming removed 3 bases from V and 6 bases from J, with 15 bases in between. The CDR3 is CASSPPSPLREQYF. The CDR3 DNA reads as TGTGCCAGCTCACCCCCCTCCCCCCTCCGCGAGCAGTACTTC.

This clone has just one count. The CDR3 here is CASSSGTSGSNEQFF. CDR3 DNA: TGTGCCAGCAGCTCCGGGACTAGCGGGTCAAATGAGCAGTTCTTC. The chain employs TRBV11-3 and TRBJ2-1; 12 positions agree with TRBD2. V lost 4 bases to trimming and J lost 7 bases; unmatched junction nucleotides: 5. Germline values: CDR1 SGHNT, CDR2 YENEEA. The CDR3 spans 15 residues.

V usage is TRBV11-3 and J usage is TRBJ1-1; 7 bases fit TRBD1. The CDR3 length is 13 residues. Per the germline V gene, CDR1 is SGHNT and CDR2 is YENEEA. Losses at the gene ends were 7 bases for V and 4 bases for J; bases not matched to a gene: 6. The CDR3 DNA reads TGTGCCAGCACCAAGACAGGGTCCACTGAAGCTTTCTTT. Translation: CASTKTGSTEAFF.

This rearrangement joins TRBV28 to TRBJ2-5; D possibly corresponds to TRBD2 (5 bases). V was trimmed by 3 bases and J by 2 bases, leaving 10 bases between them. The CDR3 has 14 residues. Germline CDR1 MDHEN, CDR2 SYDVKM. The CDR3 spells CASSFLAVQETQYF. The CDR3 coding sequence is TGTGCCAGCAGTTTTCTAGCAGTACAAGAGACCCAGTACTTC.

The CDR3 nucleotides are TGTGCCAGCAGCCCCCAAACAGGGAACACCGGGGAGCTGTTTTTT. This gives the protein CASSPQTGNTGELFF. This chain connects TRBV13 to TRBJ2-2, with a possible D match to TRBD1 (5 bases). This CDR3 is 15 amino acids long. Trimming pared 5 bases from V and 1 base from J, leaving 11 bases between. Germline V gene lookup returns CDR1 PRHDT and CDR2 FYEKMQ (reference sequence).

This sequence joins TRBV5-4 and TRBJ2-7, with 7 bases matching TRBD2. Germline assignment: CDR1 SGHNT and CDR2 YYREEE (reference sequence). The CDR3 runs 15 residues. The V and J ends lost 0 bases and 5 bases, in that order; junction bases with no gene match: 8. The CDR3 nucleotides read TGTGCCAGCAGCTTGGGTGGCGGGGGTAGGGACGAGCAGTACTTC. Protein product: CASSLGGGGRDEQYF.

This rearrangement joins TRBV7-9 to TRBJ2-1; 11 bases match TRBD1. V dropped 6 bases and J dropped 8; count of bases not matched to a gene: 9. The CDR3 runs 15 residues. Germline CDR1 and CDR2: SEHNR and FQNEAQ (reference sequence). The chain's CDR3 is CASRSPGQGVYEQFF. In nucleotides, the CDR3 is TGTGCCAGCAGATCTCCGGGACAGGGGGTTTATGAGCAGTTCTTC.

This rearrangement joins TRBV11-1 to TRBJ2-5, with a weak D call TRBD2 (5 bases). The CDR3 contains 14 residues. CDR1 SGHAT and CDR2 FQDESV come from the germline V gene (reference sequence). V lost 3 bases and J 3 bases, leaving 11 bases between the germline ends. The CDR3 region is CASSFTGSEETQYF. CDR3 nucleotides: TGTGCCAGCAGCTTCACGGGGTCAGAAGAGACCCAGTACTTC.

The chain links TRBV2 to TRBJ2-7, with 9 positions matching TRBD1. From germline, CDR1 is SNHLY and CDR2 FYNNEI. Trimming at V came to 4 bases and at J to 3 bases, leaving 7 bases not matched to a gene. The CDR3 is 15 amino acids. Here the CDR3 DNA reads TGTGCCAGCAGTGGGTTGGGACAGGGAGACTACGAGCAGTACTTC. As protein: CASSGLGQGDYEQYF. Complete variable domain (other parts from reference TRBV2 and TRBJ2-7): EPEVTQTPSHQVTQMGQEVILRCVPISNHLYFYWYRQILGQKVEFLVSFYNNEISEKSEIFDDQFSVERPDGSNFTLKIRSTKLEDSAMYFCASSGLGQGDYEQYFGPGTRLTVT.

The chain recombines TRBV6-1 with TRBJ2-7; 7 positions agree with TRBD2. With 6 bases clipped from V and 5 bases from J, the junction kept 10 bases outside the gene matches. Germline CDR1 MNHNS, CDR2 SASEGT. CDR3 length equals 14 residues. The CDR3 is CASRPAGVPHEQYF. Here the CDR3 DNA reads TGTGCCAGCAGGCCCGCGGGGGTACCGCACGAGCAGTACTTC.

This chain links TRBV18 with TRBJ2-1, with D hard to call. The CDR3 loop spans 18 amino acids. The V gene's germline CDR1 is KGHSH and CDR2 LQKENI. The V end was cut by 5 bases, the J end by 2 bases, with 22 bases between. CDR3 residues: CASSAHYFVILTYNEQFF. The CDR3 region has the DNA TGTGCCAGCTCAGCACATTATTTTGTGATACTCACCTACAATGAGCAGTTCTTC.

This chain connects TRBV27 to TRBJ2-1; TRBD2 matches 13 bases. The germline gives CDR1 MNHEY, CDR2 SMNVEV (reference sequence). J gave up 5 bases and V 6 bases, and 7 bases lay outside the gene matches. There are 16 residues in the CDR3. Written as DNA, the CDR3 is TGTGCCAGCAGAATTTTAACTAGCGGGGGGGACAATGAGCAGTTCTTC. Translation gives CASRILTSGGDNEQFF.

As DNA, the CDR3 is TGCGCCAGCAGAACTGGACAGGGGGCCCCTGGCTACACCTTC. Translating it yields CASRTGQGAPGYTF. The rearrangement joins TRBV5-1 to TRBJ1-2, with 11 nucleotides matching TRBD1. Germline values: CDR1 SGHRS, CDR2 YFSETQ. This CDR3 has 14 residues. Trimming at V came to 5 bases and at J to 7 bases, leaving 7 bases not matched to a gene.

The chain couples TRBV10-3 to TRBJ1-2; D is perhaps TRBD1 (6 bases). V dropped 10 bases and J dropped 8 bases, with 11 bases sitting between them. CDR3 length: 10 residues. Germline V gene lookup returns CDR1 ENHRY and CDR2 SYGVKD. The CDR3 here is CATPGAGYTF. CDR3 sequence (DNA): TGTGCCACCCCAGGGGCGGGCTACACCTTC.